This T cell receptor beta chain was found in a study of beta chain features in type 1 diabetes. This clone was found a few times. Antigen unknown. Germline V CDR1 and CDR2: SQVTM, ANQGSEA. The CDR3 has 15 amino acids. Trimming cost V 7 bases and J 3 bases, with 21 bases left between them. General observations from the study: HLA influence on TCRB rearrangement stayed unresolved here. The similarity of naive, central memory and Treg TCRB repertoires appeared greater among patients than among healthy donors.

Of the isolated RNA, all was reverse transcribed, and so the sequenced material was expressed TCRB transcripts. Data came from immunoSEQ multiplex PCR; TCRdb stores just in-frame clones and leaves some out. The sample holds about 930,000 clones, 15% to 20% seen once. The V call is TRBV29-1, the J call TRBJ1-1; D is perhaps TRBD1 (6 bases). Sequencing used naive CD4+ T cells from blood. The TCR comes from a woman aged 18-35 years in good health. The CDR3 region has the DNA TGCAGCGGTCGGGAAGGACAGCTGAGAGACACTGAAGCTTTCTTT. This codes for CSGREGQLRDTEAFF.